In this sample, the clone carrying this TCR beta chain turned up a few times. The antigen remains undetermined. The data belong to a study of blood T cells in healthy people across ages. Primers used in a second PCR of about 7 to 12 cycles were a sample-barcoded 5' primer and a J-beta primer mix. TCRdb re-analysed the 5' RACE reads in MiXCR, keeping a single row per CDR3 protein. The sample includes around 1,900,000 distinct CDR3 sequences, roughly 43% of them seen just once. Germline lookup yields CDR1 SGHRS and CDR2 YFSETQ. The germline V and J ends were trimmed by 4 bases and 8 bases, with 15 bases remaining between them. This CDR3 comprises 14 residues. General study findings and limits: Diversity figures based on one million T cells were deemed too low.

Sequencing was performed on blood. The source is a human donor in good health. The V call is TRBV5-1, the J call TRBJ1-4, with D uncertain. The CDR3: CASSRGFVNEKLFF. The CDR3 nucleotides read TGCGCCAGCAGCCGGGGATTTGTAAACGAAAAACTGTTTTTT.